One and the same sample provided the 22 T cell receptor beta chains below, sequenced in a study of T cell changes during pregnancy in multiple sclerosis. Using immunoSEQ multiplex PCR, the repertoire was profiled, and TCRdb retains in-frame clones only, with some absent. The sample carries roughly 24,000 clones, about 83% recorded once. The sequencing used CD8+ T cells from peripheral blood mononuclear cells, collected before pregnancy. The receptors shown here come from a female donor with multiple sclerosis, enrolled in a pregnancy study.

The V gene is TRBV4-1, the J gene TRBJ2-1, with 8 positions matching TRBD1. This CDR3 is 14 amino acids long. The germline V gene encodes CDR1 MGHRA and CDR2 YSYEKL. V dropped 1 base and J dropped 8; count of bases not matched to a gene: 4. For the CDR3, the DNA is TGCGCCAGCAGCCAAGGTCAGGGGGCCCATGAGCAGTTCTTC. Its protein product is CASSQGQGAHEQFF.

The chain couples TRBV5-6 to TRBJ2-7; 7 bases are shared with TRBD1. V lost 0 bases and J lost 7; bases outside the gene matches: 1. The CDR3 is 12 amino acids. Germline V CDR1 and CDR2: SGHDT, YYEEEE. The CDR3 protein is CASSLGQGEQYF. The CDR3 DNA is TGTGCCAGCAGCTTGGGACAGGGAGAGCAGTACTTC.

The chain is built from TRBV9 and TRBJ1-4; D is perhaps TRBD1 (5 bases). The germline V gene encodes CDR1 SGDLS and CDR2 YYNGEE. V was clipped by 0 bases and J by 8 bases, with 14 bases between them. The CDR3 spans 15 residues. The CDR3 sequence is CASSVEGRAGEKLFF. CDR3 bases: TGTGCCAGCAGCGTAGAGGGCAGGGCGGGGGAAAAACTGTTTTTT.

The chain has TRBV11-1 and TRBJ2-7, with D perhaps matching TRBD1 (5 bases). Germline CDR1 and CDR2: SGHAT and FQDESV (reference sequence). CDR3 length: 12 residues. Between the trimmed V and J ends, which lost 4 bases and 3 bases, there was a span of 7 bases. For the CDR3, the DNA is TGTGCCAGCAGCTACGGACACTACGAGCAGTACTTC. Protein sequence: CASSYGHYEQYF. Supplemented by reference TRBV11-1 and TRBJ2-7, the full variable domain reads EAEVAQSPRYKITEKSQAVAFWCDPISGHATLYWYRQILGQGPELLVQFQDESVVDDSQLPKDRFSAERLKGVDSTLKIQPAELGDSAMYLCASSYGHYEQYFGPGTRLTVT.

The J gene is TRBJ2-7, the V gene TRBV7-9; D might be TRBD2 (6 bases). This CDR3 contains 13 residues. The ends were cut back, 4 bases at V and 6 bases at J, with 13 bases in the middle. Germline V CDR1 and CDR2: SEHNR, FQNEAQ (reference sequence). The CDR3 sequence is CASSWGGDGEQYF. CDR3 DNA: TGTGCCAGCAGCTGGGGCGGGGACGGCGAGCAGTACTTC.

The chain couples TRBV4-1 to TRBJ1-2; 9 positions agree with TRBD1. CDR1 is MGHRA and CDR2 is YSYEKL in the germline V gene. This CDR3 contains 16 residues. With V trimmed by 4 bases and J by 0 bases, 6 bases remained unmatched. CDR3 sequence (DNA): TGCGCCAGCAGCCCAGGGACAGGGCGAGCTAACTATGGCTACACCTTC. Protein: CASSPGTGRANYGYTF.

This chain connects TRBV28 to TRBJ2-3; 9 bases are shared with TRBD2. This CDR3 contains 16 residues. The trim removed 3 bases at V and 6 bases at J, leaving 10 bases unmatched. Germline values: CDR1 MDHEN, CDR2 SYDVKM. CDR3 DNA: TGTGCCAGCAGTTTCTCGGGGCGGGAGGGCATCGATACGCAGTATTTT. This translates into CASSFSGREGIDTQYF.

This clone was seen once. This chain uses TRBV6-4 with TRBJ1-1, with 11 positions matching TRBD1. Germline-derived CDR1 and CDR2 are MRHNA and SNTAGT. The CDR3 length is 12 residues. The J segment lost 10 bases and the V segment lost 4 bases, leaving 2 bases of the junction unmatched. The CDR3 nucleotides read TGTGCCAGCAGTGGCGGGACAGGGGGAGCTTTCTTT. It encodes CASSGGTGGAFF.

This clone was counted once. The V and J genes are TRBV2 and TRBJ1-4, with 10 bases lining up with TRBD1. CDR3 length equals 15 residues. Germline assignment: CDR1 SNHLY and CDR2 FYNNEI. V lost 6 bases to trimming and J lost 7 bases; unmatched junction nucleotides: 8. CDR3 in DNA: TGTGCCAGCAGGAGGGGGACAGGGGAGATTGAAAAACTGTTTTTT. Protein: CASRRGTGEIEKLFF.

In its sample, this clone was seen once. The CDR3 nucleotides are TGTGCCAGCTCTACAGCGGGGTACACCGGGGAGCTGTTTTTT. Protein: CASSTAGYTGELFF. The chain joins TRBV5-4 to TRBJ2-2; 7 bases map to TRBD2. This CDR3 is built from 14 residues. From germline, CDR1 is SGHNT and CDR2 YYREEE (reference sequence). V shed 7 bases, J shed 3 bases, and the junction held 6 bases outside the gene matches.

This clone was observed a single time. The chain combines TRBV27 with TRBJ1-4; D perhaps matches TRBD1 (6 bases). Germline V gene sequence: CDR1 MNHEY, CDR2 SMNVEV (reference sequence). V lost 6 bases to trimming and J lost 6 bases, with 14 bases between them. This CDR3 is built from 14 residues. DNA for the CDR3: TGTGCCAGCAGCTGGACAGTAGAGGATGAAAAACTGTTTTTT. It specifies CASSWTVEDEKLFF.

CDR3 residues: CASSGGQGSTEAFF. The CDR3 nucleotides are TGCGCCAGCAGCGGGGGACAGGGGAGCACTGAAGCTTTCTTT. The chain links TRBV5-1 to TRBJ1-1, with TRBD1 matching over 10 bases. Germline trimming cut 4 bases from V and 4 bases from J; bases unmatched to any gene: 4. The CDR3 is 14 amino acids. The germline V gene has CDR1 SGHRS and CDR2 YFSETQ.

This clone is a singleton in its sample. The V call is TRBV19, the J call TRBJ2-1, with a weak D call TRBD2 (6 bases). The CDR3 has 15 amino acids. Germline V CDR1 and CDR2: LNHDA, SQIVND (reference sequence). The V gene lost 5 bases and the J gene lost 2 bases, with 13 bases spanning the gap. The CDR3 loop reads CASSPAGGAYNEQFF. CDR3 nucleotides: TGTGCCAGTAGTCCCGCCGGAGGGGCCTACAATGAGCAGTTCTTC.

This chain connects TRBV7-8 to TRBJ1-5, with a possible D match to TRBD1 (5 bases). Per the germline V gene, CDR1 is SGHVS and CDR2 is FQNEAQ. CDR3 length: 15 residues. The germline V and J ends were trimmed by 5 bases and 2 bases, with 13 bases remaining between them. CDR3 protein: CASSPQGFGNQPQHF. The CDR3 nucleotides are TGTGCCAGCAGCCCCCAGGGTTTCGGCAATCAGCCCCAGCATTTT. Full variable domain (remainder filled in from reference TRBV7-8 and TRBJ1-5): GAGVSQSPRYKVAKRGQDVALRCDPISGHVSLFWYQQALGQGPEFLTYFQNEAQLDKSGLPSDRFFAERPEGSVSTLKIQRTQQEDSAVYLCASSPQGFGNQPQHFGDGTRLSIL.

V and J are TRBV6-4 and TRBJ2-3; D not resolved. V was shortened by 0 bases and J by 5 bases, with 6 bases between the two germline ends. This CDR3 has 13 amino acids. Germline V gene sequence: CDR1 MRHNA, CDR2 SNTAGT. Written as DNA, the CDR3 is TGTGCCAGCAGTGACTCGAGTCGAGATACGCAGTATTTT. As protein: CASSDSSRDTQYF.

The V and J genes are TRBV28 and TRBJ1-5; D remains unclear. The length of the CDR3 is 12 residues. Deletions cut 5 bases from V and 10 bases from J, with 12 bases between. Germline V gene sequence: CDR1 MDHEN, CDR2 SYDVKM. The CDR3 DNA reads TGTGCCAGCAGTGGAGCCTCCCCCCCCCAGCATTTT. Translated, it gives CASSGASPPQHF.

This clone is a singleton in its sample. The chain employs TRBV2 and TRBJ1-5, with 7 nucleotides matching TRBD1. V shed 2 bases, J shed 7 bases, and the junction held 14 bases outside the gene matches. The CDR3 sequence is 17 residues long. Per the germline V gene, CDR1 is SNHLY and CDR2 is FYNNEI. CDR3 protein: CASSEFLGNRGRQPQHF. The CDR3, as DNA: TGTGCCAGCAGTGAATTCCTTGGTAACAGGGGAAGACAGCCCCAGCATTTT.

The V gene is TRBV27, the J gene TRBJ1-4; weak D call: TRBD1 (6 bases). V shed 5 bases and J shed 10 bases, with 14 bases lying between them. Germline CDR1 and CDR2: MNHEY and SMNVEV (reference sequence). This CDR3 contains 13 residues. Written as DNA, the CDR3 is TGTGCCAGCAGTCCCCGAGGGGGGGGAAAACTGTTTTTT. This codes for CASSPRGGGKLFF.

The gene calls are TRBV2 and TRBJ2-7; TRBD1 aligns across 8 bases. The length of the CDR3 is 13 residues. The germline V gene encodes CDR1 SNHLY and CDR2 FYNNEI. V was pared by 3 bases and J by 4 bases, with 2 bases of the junction left unmatched. The CDR3 sequence: CASSEGTGYEQYF. The DNA for the CDR3 is TGTGCCAGCAGTGAGGGGACAGGATACGAGCAGTACTTC.

V gene TRBV28 combines with J gene TRBJ1-1; D may be TRBD1 (6 bases). Trimming shortened V by 8 bases and J by 6 bases, and 22 bases separated the two germline ends. The CDR3 covers 15 residues. Germline assignment: CDR1 MDHEN and CDR2 SYDVKM. CDR3 protein: CASLLEWGGQPEAFF. In DNA form, the CDR3 reads TGTGCCAGCCTTTTAGAGTGGGGGGGCCAGCCTGAAGCTTTCTTT.

This chain uses TRBV6-5 with TRBJ2-6, with D perhaps TRBD1 (7 bases). Germline values: CDR1 MNHEY, CDR2 SVGAGI. V was cut by 5 bases and J by 4 bases, with 12 bases left in between. The CDR3 contains 15 residues. The CDR3 reads CASSPEGAGANVLTF. CDR3 in DNA: TGTGCCAGCAGTCCGGAGGGGGCCGGGGCCAACGTCCTGACTTTC.

The chain's CDR3 is CASTPDRGQETQYF. CDR3 in DNA: TGTGCCAGCACCCCGGACAGGGGGCAGGAGACCCAGTACTTC. The gene calls are TRBV7-6 and TRBJ2-5, with TRBD1 matching over 11 bases. The CDR3 runs to 14 residues. Germline V gives CDR1 SGHVS, CDR2 FNYEAQ. Trimming at V came to 7 bases and at J to 5 bases, leaving 6 bases not matched to a gene. Combining the CDR3 with reference TRBV7-6 and TRBJ2-5 gives the whole variable domain GAGVSQSPRYKVTKRGQDVALRCDPISGHVSLYWYRQALGQGPEFLTYFNYEAQQDKSGLPNDRFSAERPEGSISTLTIQRTEQRDSAMYRCASTPDRGQETQYFGPGTRLLVL.